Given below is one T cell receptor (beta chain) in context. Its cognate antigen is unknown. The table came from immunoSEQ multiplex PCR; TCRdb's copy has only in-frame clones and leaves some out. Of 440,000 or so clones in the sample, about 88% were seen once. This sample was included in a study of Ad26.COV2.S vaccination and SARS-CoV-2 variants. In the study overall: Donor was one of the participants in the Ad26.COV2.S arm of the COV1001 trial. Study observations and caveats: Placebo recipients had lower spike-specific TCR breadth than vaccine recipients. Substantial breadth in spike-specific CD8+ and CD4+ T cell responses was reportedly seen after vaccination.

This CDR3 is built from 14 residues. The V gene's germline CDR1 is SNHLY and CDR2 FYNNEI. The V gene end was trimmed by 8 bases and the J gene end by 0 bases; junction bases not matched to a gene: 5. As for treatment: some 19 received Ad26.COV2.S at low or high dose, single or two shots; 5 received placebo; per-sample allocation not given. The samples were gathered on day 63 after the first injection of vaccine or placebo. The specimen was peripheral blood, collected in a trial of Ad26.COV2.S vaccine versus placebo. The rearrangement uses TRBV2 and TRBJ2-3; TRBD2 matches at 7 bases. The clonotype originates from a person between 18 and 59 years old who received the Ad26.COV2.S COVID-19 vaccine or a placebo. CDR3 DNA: TGTGCCAGCGTCCTAGCGGATAGCACAGATACGCAGTATTTT. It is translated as CASVLADSTDTQYF. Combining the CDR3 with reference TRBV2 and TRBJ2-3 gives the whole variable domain EPEVTQTPSHQVTQMGQEVILRCVPISNHLYFYWYRQILGQKVEFLVSFYNNEISEKSEIFDDQFSVERPDGSNFTLKIRSTKLEDSAMYFCASVLADSTDTQYFGPGTRLTVL.